This T cell receptor (beta chain) was identified during a study of human T cells and chemical hapten exposure (TCRdb year 2021). In terms of the full investigation: For sensitization, 2% DPC in acetone was applied to a roughly 2 cm by roughly 2 cm area of upper inner arm skin. Patch testing was performed on the upper back with Finn chambers containing 0.01% DPC, and the patch tests were scored after 6 days according to International Contact Dermatitis Research Group standards. Peripheral blood TCR repertoire changes were tracked in vivo in alopecia patients during primary and secondary sensitization to the hapten diphenylcyclopropenone (DPC). Throughout the roughly 24-week study period, patients were also given weekly therapeutic DPC doses on the scalp. Blood was sampled from patients pre-sensitization (week 0) and at 2, 6 and about 24 weeks after DPC sensitization. Libraries were pooled for sequencing, and per-sample TCR yields varied mainly because of small differences in library volumes within the pool. The mostly female patient cohort included alopecia areata with under or over 50% scalp involvement, alopecia totalis and alopecia universalis. Blood for TCR sequencing was provided by twenty-nine alopecia patients at one to four time points (pre-sensitization, 2, 6 and 24 weeks).

General study outcomes and caveats: Repeated subsampling changed both the strength of the expansion versus patch-test correlation and the threshold at which the correlation became significant. Compared with pre-sensitization or healthy control sets, expanded TCRs formed significantly more large CDR3 similarity clusters, which is consistent with antigen-driven responses. No change with DPC sensitization was found in the number of TCRs above 1 in 1000 frequency, and no evidence of global repertoire structure alterations was found. Patch test score was positively correlated with the number of PT1 expanded TCRs, with significance at thresholds 8, 16 and 32 but not at 4. Because all patients had alopecia, a presumed autoimmune disease, the immune response of the patients might differ from that of healthy individuals.

A word on this clonotype: Its antigen remains unidentified. Base-call qualities are not available, and no considerably larger clone is one nucleotide away.

What this sample's time point label stands for: pre-sensitization, week 0. The sample's treatment or condition label, decoded: therapeutic diphenylcyclopropenone sensitization with weekly scalp DPC. At each patch-test visit, blood was drawn before the patch test was applied. To be eligible, patients had to be aged 18 to 70, diagnosed with alopecia and judged suitable for DPC therapy, while pregnant patients were excluded. Total RNA was extracted from unfractionated whole blood that had been collected in Tempus Blood RNA tubes. The CDR3 goes from the cysteine to the phenylalanine over 14 residues. Just the 42-base CDR3 DNA is kept, in frame starting at base 1. Trimming at the junction amounts to 3 bases on V and 7 bases on J, and the germline ends lie 12 bases apart. Via the germline V gene, CDR1 is KGHSH and CDR2 LQKENI. Library preparation was by RACE. This sample was sequenced with a NextSeq 500. During library preparation, unique molecular identifiers were attached to individual cDNA molecules so that TCRs could be counted quantitatively and reproducibly. Both TCR alpha and TCR beta chains were sequenced from each blood RNA sample. The published analysis was carried out like this. Samples had a median of approximately 96,000 TCRs, with a range from roughly 20,000 to 690,600. V, J and CDR3 annotation of the TCR reads was carried out using the Decombinator software suite. To make PS versus PT1 abundance plots, every sample was subsampled to the same number of TCRs (28,000). Expanded TCRs were defined as absent before sensitization and observed at least eight times at the 2-week time point. The public reads were run again by TCRdb, first through fastp at Q25 and then through MiXCR, and only productive beta chains were kept. One record per CDR3 amino acid sequence lists the most common genes and DNA. The V and J calls and clone size are TCRdb's, not the authors'. Here the sample has fewer than 200,000 distinct CDR3 sequences; 30% occur a single time. Of the sample, less than 3% falls within the top ten clones.

This TCR was recovered from a woman aged 25 to 45 with alopecia areata. Some clones in this sample may be carry-over from other donors' samples. The chain couples TRBV18 to TRBJ1-4, with the D gene not clear enough to name. This material consisted of whole blood, taken in connection with sensitization to the hapten diphenylcyclopropenone (DPC). The bases read TGTGCCAGCTCACCGGCCGGGTCGGGTGAAAAACTGTTTTTT. Its protein reads: CASSPAGSGEKLFF.